This passage covers 15 T cell receptor beta chains from one sample sequenced in a study of Ad26.COV2.S vaccination and SARS-CoV-2 variants. Sequenced by immunoSEQ multiplex PCR; TCRdb stores in-frame clones only, minus some. The top ten clones hold approximately 1.5% of a sample with roughly 700,000 clones, about 89% of them seen once. Stated treatment: around 19 received Ad26.COV2.S at low or high dose, single or two shots; five or six received placebo; per-sample allocation not given. Sampling was performed 63 days after the first vaccine or placebo injection. This specimen was peripheral blood, taken in a trial of Ad26.COV2.S vaccine versus placebo. Every receptor here comes from a person aged 18-60 years who received the Ad26.COV2.S COVID-19 vaccine or a placebo.

The chain links TRBV4-3 to TRBJ2-2; D not certain. V shed 0 bases and J shed 6 bases, with 5 bases lying between them. Germline lookup yields CDR1 LGHNA and CDR2 YSLEER. This CDR3 comprises 13 residues. The CDR3, as DNA: TGCGCCAGCAGCCAAGACTGGTCCGGGGAGCTGTTTTTT. It codes for CASSQDWSGELFF.

This clone was found once. The chain uses TRBV7-6 and TRBJ2-3, with D perhaps TRBD1 (5 bases). The ends were cut back, 5 bases at V and 3 bases at J, with 9 bases in the middle. This CDR3 has 13 residues. Germline CDR1 SGHVS, CDR2 FNYEAQ. The CDR3 loop reads CASSPGQTDTQYF. The CDR3 DNA reads as TGTGCCAGCAGCCCAGGGCAGACAGATACGCAGTATTTT.

The V and J genes are TRBV14 and TRBJ2-1, with D maybe TRBD2 (5 bases). Germline V CDR1 and CDR2: SGHDN, FVKESK. The CDR3 covers 13 residues. V dropped 4 bases and J dropped 9 bases, with 13 bases sitting between them. The CDR3 loop reads CASSPGFYGEQFF. CDR3 coding DNA: TGTGCCAGCAGCCCGGGATTTTACGGTGAGCAGTTCTTC.

The chain links TRBV10-3 to TRBJ2-7; D unclear. From germline, CDR1 is ENHRY and CDR2 SYGVKD. The CDR3 contains 13 residues. Trimming stripped 0 bases from V and 4 bases from J, with 7 bases between. The CDR3 is CAISESQIYEQYF. The CDR3 nucleotides are TGTGCCATCAGTGAGTCGCAGATTTACGAGCAGTACTTC.

The V gene is TRBV6-4, the J gene TRBJ2-3; TRBD2 matches at 7 bases. The J segment lost 3 bases and the V segment lost 2 bases, leaving 11 bases of the junction unmatched. CDR1 is MRHNA, CDR2 SNTAGT, per germline. CDR3 size: 17 residues. CDR3 sequence: CASSDRAGTSGTDTQYF. CDR3 nucleotides: TGTGCCAGCAGTGACAGAGCGGGGACCAGTGGGACAGATACGCAGTATTTT.

J is TRBJ2-1 and V is TRBV7-3; perhaps TRBD2 as D (5 bases). Trimming cost V 5 bases and J 5 bases, with 13 bases left between them. CDR1 is SGHTA and CDR2 is FQGTGA in the germline V gene. The CDR3 is 14 amino acids. The CDR3 DNA reads as TGTGCCAGCAGCCCGCCCGGACTCAACAATGAGCAGTTCTTC. It specifies CASSPPGLNNEQFF.

This clone appeared once. The chain combines TRBV30 with TRBJ2-2; 10 bases are shared with TRBD2. The CDR3 runs to 19 residues. Looked up from germline, CDR1 is GTSNPN and CDR2 is SVGIG (reference sequence). V trimming: 0 bases; J trimming: 1 base; junction bases outside the gene matches: 11. This CDR3 reads CAWSVRVTSGYWNTGELFF. In nucleotides, the CDR3 is TGTGCCTGGAGTGTACGGGTGACTAGCGGGTATTGGAACACCGGGGAGCTGTTTTTT.

The CDR3, as DNA: TGTGCCAGCAGTTACTCGGGGGGGGAGACCCAGTACTTC. It encodes CASSYSGGETQYF. The chain has TRBV6-6 and TRBJ2-5; 7 positions match TRBD2. The CDR3 has 13 residues. Germline lookup yields CDR1 MNHNY and CDR2 SVGAGI (reference sequence). The trim removed 0 bases at V and 5 bases at J, leaving 0 bases unmatched.

About this clone: Other nucleotide sequences from this sample produce the same CDR3. This rearrangement joins TRBV9 to TRBJ2-3; a possible D gene is TRBD2 (5 bases). Trimming took off 0 bases at V and 0 bases at J, with 5 bases between the two ends. Germline CDR1 and CDR2: SGDLS and YYNGEE. This CDR3 comprises 14 residues. The CDR3 nucleotides read TGTGCCAGCAGCGTAGCGGGAAGCACAGATACGCAGTATTTT. Protein product: CASSVAGSTDTQYF.

The chain employs TRBV10-3 and TRBJ1-2; 8 positions agree with TRBD1. The CDR3 length is 16 residues. In germline, CDR1 is ENHRY, CDR2 SYGVKD. V lost 3 bases and J lost 4; bases outside the gene matches: 10. The CDR3 DNA follows: TGTGCCATCAGTGACCTCGGACAGGGCCGGGGCTATGGCTACACCTTC. Translation: CAISDLGQGRGYGYTF.

Concerning this clone itself: Other DNA sequences in this specimen translate into the identical CDR3. The V and J genes are TRBV6-5 and TRBJ2-7, with 9 bases lining up with TRBD1. The CDR3 length is 14 residues. The germline gives CDR1 MNHEY, CDR2 SVGAGI. Unmatched junction bases numbered 2, after V lost 2 bases and J lost 3 bases. CDR3 loop: CASSYQTGGYEQYF. The CDR3 DNA reads TGTGCCAGCAGTTACCAGACAGGGGGCTACGAGCAGTACTTC.

The J gene is TRBJ2-5, the V gene TRBV15, with D possibly being TRBD1 or TRBD2 (6 bases each). The CDR3 sequence is 14 residues long. V was pared by 1 base and J by 5 bases, with 11 bases between. Germline-derived CDR1 and CDR2 are LNHNV and YYDKDF (reference sequence). The chain's CDR3 is CATSRAGAGETQYF. CDR3 nucleotide sequence: TGTGCCACCAGCAGAGCGGGGGCGGGGGAGACCCAGTACTTC.

The chain is built from TRBV6-5 and TRBJ2-1, with TRBD2 as a possible D gene (8 bases). There are 15 residues in the CDR3. Germline assignment: CDR1 MNHEY and CDR2 SVGAGI. Trimming removed 2 bases at V and 9 bases at J, with 17 bases between. CDR3 in amino acids: CASSYPGLAGGEQFF. The CDR3 region has the DNA TGTGCCAGCAGTTACCCTGGACTAGCAGGGGGTGAGCAGTTCTTC.

The chain employs TRBV6-5 and TRBJ1-4; maybe TRBD1 (5 bases). The CDR3 length is 15 residues. Germline values: CDR1 MNHEY, CDR2 SVGAGI. The V end lost 8 bases, the J end lost 1 base, and 14 bases lay between the germline ends. CDR3 region: CASAREGVTNEKLFF. The CDR3 DNA sequence: TGTGCCAGCGCCAGGGAAGGTGTAACTAATGAAAAACTGTTTTTT.

This rearrangement joins TRBV7-8 to TRBJ1-2; weak D call: TRBD1 (6 bases). The V end was cut by 1 base, the J end by 8 bases, with 17 bases between. Germline V lookup: CDR1 SGHVS, CDR2 FQNEAQ. The CDR3 runs 15 residues. This CDR3 reads CASSLGPGHDRGYTF. The CDR3 DNA sequence: TGTGCCAGCAGCTTAGGACCGGGACACGATCGGGGCTACACCTTC.